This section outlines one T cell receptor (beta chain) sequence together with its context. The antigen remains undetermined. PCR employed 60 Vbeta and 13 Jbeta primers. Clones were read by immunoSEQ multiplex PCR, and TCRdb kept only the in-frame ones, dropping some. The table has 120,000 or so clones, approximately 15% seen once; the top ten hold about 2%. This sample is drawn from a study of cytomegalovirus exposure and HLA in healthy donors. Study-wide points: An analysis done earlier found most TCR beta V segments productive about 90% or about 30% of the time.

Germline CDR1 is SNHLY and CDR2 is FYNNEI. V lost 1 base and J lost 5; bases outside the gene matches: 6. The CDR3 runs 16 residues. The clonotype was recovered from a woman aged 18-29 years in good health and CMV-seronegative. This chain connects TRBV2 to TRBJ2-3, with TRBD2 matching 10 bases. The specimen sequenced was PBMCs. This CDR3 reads CASSEGSLAGLDTQYF. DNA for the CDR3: TGTGCCAGCAGTGAAGGTTCACTAGCGGGGTTAGATACGCAGTATTTT.